This is a list of T cell receptor beta chains from one sample in a study of T cells in Graves' hyperthyroidism and ophthalmopathy. One entry per CDR3 protein results from TCRdb running MiXCR on the multiplex PCR reads. Among approximately 400,000 distinct CDR3 sequences listed, roughly 14% were seen once. Sequencing input: blood. The receptors come from a man younger than 45 with Graves' hyperthyroidism that later progressed to Graves' ophthalmopathy. The CDR3 runs from the conserved cysteine through the conserved F or W. Fields, in order: V gene, J gene, D gene, clone size, CDR3 length, CDR3 protein. A D gene is named only where the DNA matches it firmly. The listing skips clone size in some rows; elsewhere it reads once, few, many or a size class.

V gene: TRBV6-2/TRBV6-3
J gene: TRBJ2-2
D gene: -
clone size: -
CDR3 length: 14
CDR3 protein: CASSYDSDTGELFF

V gene: TRBV3-1
J gene: TRBJ1-5
D gene: TRBD1
clone size: many
CDR3 length: 15
CDR3 protein: CASSESYRGGQPQHF

V gene: TRBV15
J gene: TRBJ1-5
D gene: -
clone size: -
CDR3 length: 14
CDR3 protein: CATSRDQKGQPQHF

V gene: TRBV11-2
J gene: TRBJ2-7
D gene: TRBD2
clone size: many
CDR3 length: 15
CDR3 protein: CASSSAGGRSYEQYF

V gene: TRBV7-6
J gene: TRBJ1-1
D gene: -
clone size: many
CDR3 length: 15
CDR3 protein: CASSLVSPENTEAFF

V gene: TRBV6-5
J gene: TRBJ2-2
D gene: TRBD1
clone size: -
CDR3 length: 16
CDR3 protein: CASSFSGGAGTGELFF

V gene: TRBV7-2
J gene: TRBJ2-7
D gene: TRBD1
clone size: many
CDR3 length: 13
CDR3 protein: CASSWDRAYEQYF

V gene: TRBV5-1
J gene: TRBJ2-7
D gene: TRBD1
clone size: few
CDR3 length: 16
CDR3 protein: CASSPTPGQVAYEQYF

V gene: TRBV6-1
J gene: TRBJ1-6
D gene: TRBD1
clone size: few
CDR3 length: 15
CDR3 protein: CASSEVSGDSSPLHF

V gene: TRBV27
J gene: TRBJ2-1
D gene: -
clone size: few
CDR3 length: 12
CDR3 protein: CASAPGANEQFF

V gene: TRBV6-2/TRBV6-3
J gene: TRBJ2-2
D gene: -
clone size: -
CDR3 length: 18
CDR3 protein: CASRHTRGTQRHTGELFF

V gene: TRBV18
J gene: TRBJ2-3
D gene: -
clone size: many
CDR3 length: 15
CDR3 protein: CASSPWEAREDTQYF

V gene: TRBV29-1
J gene: TRBJ2-3
D gene: -
clone size: few
CDR3 length: 15
CDR3 protein: CSVDWDIRGTDTQYF

V gene: TRBV28
J gene: TRBJ1-5
D gene: TRBD1
clone size: many
CDR3 length: 15
CDR3 protein: CASSGGQGGNQPQHF

V gene: TRBV28
J gene: TRBJ1-2
D gene: -
clone size: many
CDR3 length: 12
CDR3 protein: CATPGFGYGYTF

V gene: TRBV4-1
J gene: TRBJ1-5
D gene: TRBD1
clone size: many
CDR3 length: 16
CDR3 protein: CASSPLGDRVNQPQHF

V gene: TRBV6-6
J gene: TRBJ2-1
D gene: -
clone size: few
CDR3 length: 15
CDR3 protein: CASSYRQGSGDKQFF

V gene: TRBV11-1
J gene: TRBJ2-2
D gene: -
clone size: few
CDR3 length: 13
CDR3 protein: CASSFLITGELFF

V gene: TRBV9
J gene: TRBJ2-7
D gene: -
clone size: many
CDR3 length: 13
CDR3 protein: CASSATSGYEQYF

V gene: TRBV5-1
J gene: TRBJ1-1
D gene: -
clone size: many
CDR3 length: 19
CDR3 protein: CASSLGYVGVPSPNSEAFF

V gene: TRBV12-3/TRBV12-4
J gene: TRBJ2-7
D gene: TRBD2
clone size: many
CDR3 length: 14
CDR3 protein: CASSSGGGAGEQYF

V gene: TRBV12-3/TRBV12-4
J gene: TRBJ2-3
D gene: TRBD2
clone size: few
CDR3 length: 17
CDR3 protein: CASRPLRTSGASDTQYF

V gene: TRBV18
J gene: TRBJ2-7
D gene: -
clone size: -
CDR3 length: 17
CDR3 protein: CASSPTMPGRGAYEQYF

V gene: TRBV11-3
J gene: TRBJ2-7
D gene: TRBD1
clone size: many
CDR3 length: 13
CDR3 protein: CASRSTGVFEQYF

V gene: TRBV9
J gene: TRBJ2-7
D gene: -
clone size: many
CDR3 length: 13
CDR3 protein: CASNRRGAGEQYF

V gene: TRBV2
J gene: TRBJ1-4
D gene: -
clone size: many
CDR3 length: 14
CDR3 protein: CASRRYATNEKLFF

V gene: TRBV18
J gene: TRBJ1-1
D gene: -
clone size: many
CDR3 length: 14
CDR3 protein: CASSPGGLNTEAFF

V gene: TRBV6-1
J gene: TRBJ2-5
D gene: -
clone size: many
CDR3 length: 13
CDR3 protein: CASSSGLQETQYF

V gene: TRBV20-1
J gene: TRBJ1-5
D gene: TRBD1
clone size: few
CDR3 length: 16
CDR3 protein: CSARQGAMLRNQPQHF

V gene: TRBV7-7
J gene: TRBJ1-6
D gene: TRBD1
clone size: -
CDR3 length: 14
CDR3 protein: CASSPGTVNSPHHF

V gene: TRBV4-1
J gene: TRBJ1-5
D gene: -
clone size: few
CDR3 length: 15
CDR3 protein: CASSQEGQVNQPQHF

V gene: TRBV6-4
J gene: TRBJ1-1
D gene: -
clone size: -
CDR3 length: 11
CDR3 protein: CASSDGRVAFF

V gene: TRBV7-2
J gene: TRBJ1-6
D gene: TRBD1
clone size: many
CDR3 length: 16
CDR3 protein: CASSLAGTGVDSPLHF

V gene: TRBV7-9
J gene: TRBJ1-5
D gene: -
clone size: many
CDR3 length: 14
CDR3 protein: CASSDGGGNQPQHF

V gene: TRBV12-3/TRBV12-4
J gene: TRBJ2-7
D gene: -
clone size: few
CDR3 length: 12
CDR3 protein: CASSLGPLEQYF

V gene: TRBV2
J gene: TRBJ2-7
D gene: -
clone size: few
CDR3 length: 12
CDR3 protein: CAIRTVDYEQYF

V gene: TRBV12-3/TRBV12-4
J gene: TRBJ1-5
D gene: -
clone size: many
CDR3 length: 15
CDR3 protein: CASSPLKGSHQPQHF

V gene: TRBV6-1
J gene: TRBJ2-3
D gene: -
clone size: many
CDR3 length: 16
CDR3 protein: CASRFMGQASTDTQYF

V gene: TRBV11-2
J gene: TRBJ2-1
D gene: TRBD2
clone size: many
CDR3 length: 17
CDR3 protein: CASNPSSLGGAINEQFF

V gene: TRBV9
J gene: TRBJ1-1
D gene: -
clone size: -
CDR3 length: 14
CDR3 protein: CASSVRPKNTEAFF

V gene: TRBV7-2
J gene: TRBJ2-7
D gene: TRBD1
clone size: many
CDR3 length: 14
CDR3 protein: CASSRTGDKDEQYF